This paragraph covers one TCR beta chain sequence. This sample was taken from a study of blood T cell repertoires in COVID-19. Study context: Samples representing acute and convalescent COVID-19 were sourced from the United States, Italy and Spain. The cDNA or gDNA used as material had been derived from T cells, B-cell-depleted T cells, or PBMCs.

The CDR3 contains 16 residues. Per germline, CDR1 LNHDA and CDR2 SQIVND (reference sequence). With 5 bases removed from V and 6 bases from J, the gap between germline ends came to 19 bases. Original analysis: Amplification from reference gene primers served as the basis for estimated nucleated cell counts. The method was immunoSEQ multiplex PCR; TCRdb's version includes in-frame clones alone and lacks a portion of them. The V and J calls and clone size come from that table; D and trimming were worked out from the DNA. Of some 280,000 clones listed, around 85% are singletons. The receptor was derived from a woman aged 50 to 60 with active or convalescent COVID-19. Sample: peripheral blood. The chain joins TRBV19 to TRBJ1-4, with D possibly matching TRBD1 (6 bases). The CDR3 bases are TGTGCCAGTAGTTCCTCGGGGGGGGCGCGGCATGAAAAACTGTTTTTT. Translating gives CASSSSGGARHEKLFF.